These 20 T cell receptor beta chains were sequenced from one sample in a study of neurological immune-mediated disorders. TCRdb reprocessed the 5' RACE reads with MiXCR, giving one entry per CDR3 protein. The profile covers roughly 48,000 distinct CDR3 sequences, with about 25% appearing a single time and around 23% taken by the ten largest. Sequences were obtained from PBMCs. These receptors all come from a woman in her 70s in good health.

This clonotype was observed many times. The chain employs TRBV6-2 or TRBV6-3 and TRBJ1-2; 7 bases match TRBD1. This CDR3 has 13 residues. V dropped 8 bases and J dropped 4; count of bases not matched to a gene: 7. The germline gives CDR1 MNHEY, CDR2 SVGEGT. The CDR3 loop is CASRDSASYGYTF. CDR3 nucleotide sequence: TGTGCCAGCCGGGACAGTGCCTCCTATGGCTACACCTTC.

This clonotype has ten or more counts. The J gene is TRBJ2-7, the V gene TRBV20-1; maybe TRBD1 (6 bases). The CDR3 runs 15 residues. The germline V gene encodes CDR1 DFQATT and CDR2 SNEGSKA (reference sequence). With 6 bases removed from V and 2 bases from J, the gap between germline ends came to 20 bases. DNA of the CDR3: TGCAGTGCCGGGACCCGACAGGACCCTACCTACGAGCAGTACTTC. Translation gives CSAGTRQDPTYEQYF.

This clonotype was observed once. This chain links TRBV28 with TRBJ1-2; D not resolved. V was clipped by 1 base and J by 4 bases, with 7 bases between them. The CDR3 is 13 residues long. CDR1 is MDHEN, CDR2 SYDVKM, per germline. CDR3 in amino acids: CASSLSGFYGYTF. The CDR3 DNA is TGTGCCAGCAGTTTATCGGGCTTCTATGGCTACACCTTC.

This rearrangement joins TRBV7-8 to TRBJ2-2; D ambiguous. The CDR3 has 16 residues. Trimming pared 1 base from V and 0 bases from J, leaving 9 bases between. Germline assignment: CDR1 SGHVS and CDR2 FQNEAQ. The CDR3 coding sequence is TGTGCCAGCAGCTTAGGCCGGGCCACGAACACCGGGGAGCTGTTTTTT. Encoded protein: CASSLGRATNTGELFF.

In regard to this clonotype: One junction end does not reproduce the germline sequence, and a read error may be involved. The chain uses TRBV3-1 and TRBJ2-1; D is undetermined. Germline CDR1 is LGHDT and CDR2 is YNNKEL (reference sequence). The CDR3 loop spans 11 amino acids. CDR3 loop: CASSLSGYRIF. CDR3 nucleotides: TGTGCCAGCAGCCTCTCCGGCTATAGAATCTTC.

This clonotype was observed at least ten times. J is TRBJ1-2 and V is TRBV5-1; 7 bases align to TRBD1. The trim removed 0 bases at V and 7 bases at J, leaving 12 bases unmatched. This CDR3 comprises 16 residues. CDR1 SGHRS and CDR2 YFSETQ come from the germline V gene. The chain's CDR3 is CASSLAATGTRGGYTF. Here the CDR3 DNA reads TGCGCCAGCAGCTTGGCCGCGACAGGGACCCGTGGTGGCTACACCTTC.

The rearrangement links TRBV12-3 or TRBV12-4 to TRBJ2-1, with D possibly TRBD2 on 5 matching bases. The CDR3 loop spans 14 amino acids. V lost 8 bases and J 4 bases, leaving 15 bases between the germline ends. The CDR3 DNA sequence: TGTGCCAGCTCTGGACTGACCGTTTACAATGAGCAGTTCTTC. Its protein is CASSGLTVYNEQFF.

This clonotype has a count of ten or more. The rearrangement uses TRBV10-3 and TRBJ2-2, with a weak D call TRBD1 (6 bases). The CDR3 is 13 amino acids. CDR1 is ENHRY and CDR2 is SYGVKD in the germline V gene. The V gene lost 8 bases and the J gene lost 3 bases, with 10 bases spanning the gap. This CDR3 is CAIGDTYTGELFF. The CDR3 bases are TGTGCCATCGGGGACACCTACACCGGGGAGCTGTTTTTT.

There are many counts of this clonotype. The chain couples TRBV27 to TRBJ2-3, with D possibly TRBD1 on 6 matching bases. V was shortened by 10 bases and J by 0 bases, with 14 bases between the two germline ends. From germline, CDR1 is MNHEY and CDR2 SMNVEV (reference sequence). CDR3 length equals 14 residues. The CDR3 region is CAIAQGTSTDTQYF. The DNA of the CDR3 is TGTGCCATCGCACAGGGTACGAGCACAGATACGCAGTATTTT.

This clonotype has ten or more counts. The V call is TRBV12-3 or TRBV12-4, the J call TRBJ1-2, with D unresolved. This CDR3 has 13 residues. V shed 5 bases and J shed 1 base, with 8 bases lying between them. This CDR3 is CASSLALNYGYTF. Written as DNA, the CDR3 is TGTGCCAGCAGTCTGGCGCTTAACTATGGCTACACCTTC.

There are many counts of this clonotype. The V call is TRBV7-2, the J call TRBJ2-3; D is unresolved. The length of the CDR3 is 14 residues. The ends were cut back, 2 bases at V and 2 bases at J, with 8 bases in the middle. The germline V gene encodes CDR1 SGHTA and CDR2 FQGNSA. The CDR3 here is CASSLTPPTDTQYF. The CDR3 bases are TGTGCCAGCAGCTTAACCCCCCCCACAGATACGCAGTATTTT. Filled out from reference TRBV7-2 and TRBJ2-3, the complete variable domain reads GAGVSQSPSNKVTEKGKDVELRCDPISGHTALYWYRQSLGQGLEFLIYFQGNSAPDKSGLPSDRFSAERTGGSVSTLTIQRTQQEDSAVYLCASSLTPPTDTQYFGPGTRLTVL.

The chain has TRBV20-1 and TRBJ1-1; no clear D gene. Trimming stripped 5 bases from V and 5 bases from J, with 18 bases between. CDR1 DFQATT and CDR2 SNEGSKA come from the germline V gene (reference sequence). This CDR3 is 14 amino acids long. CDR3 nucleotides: TGCAGTGCTGCCGTTCCCAGCCCCTGTACTGAAGCTTTCTTT. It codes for CSAAVPSPCTEAFF.

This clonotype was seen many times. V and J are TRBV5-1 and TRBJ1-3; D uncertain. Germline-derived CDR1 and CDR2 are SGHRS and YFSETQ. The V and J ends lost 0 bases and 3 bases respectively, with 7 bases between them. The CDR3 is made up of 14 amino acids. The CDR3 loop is CASSLVVGGNTIYF. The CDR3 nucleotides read TGCGCCAGCAGCTTGGTGGTCGGTGGAAACACCATATATTTT.

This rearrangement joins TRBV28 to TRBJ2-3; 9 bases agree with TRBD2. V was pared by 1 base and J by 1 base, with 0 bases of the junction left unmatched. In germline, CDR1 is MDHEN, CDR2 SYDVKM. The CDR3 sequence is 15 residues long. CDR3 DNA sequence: TGTGCCAGCAGTTTATTAGCGGGGGGCACAGATACGCAGTATTTT. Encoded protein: CASSLLAGGTDTQYF.

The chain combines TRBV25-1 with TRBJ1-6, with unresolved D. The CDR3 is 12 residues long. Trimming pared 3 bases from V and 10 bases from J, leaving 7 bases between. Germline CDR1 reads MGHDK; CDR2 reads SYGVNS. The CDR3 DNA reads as TGTGCCAGCAGTGACGGAGTATCACCCCTCCACTTT. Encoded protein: CASSDGVSPLHF.

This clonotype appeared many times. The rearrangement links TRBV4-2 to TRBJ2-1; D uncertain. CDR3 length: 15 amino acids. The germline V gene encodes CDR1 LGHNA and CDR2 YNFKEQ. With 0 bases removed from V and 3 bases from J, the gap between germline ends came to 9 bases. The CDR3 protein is CASSQDTPFYNEQFF. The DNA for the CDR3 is TGTGCCAGCAGCCAAGACACTCCCTTCTACAATGAGCAGTTCTTC.

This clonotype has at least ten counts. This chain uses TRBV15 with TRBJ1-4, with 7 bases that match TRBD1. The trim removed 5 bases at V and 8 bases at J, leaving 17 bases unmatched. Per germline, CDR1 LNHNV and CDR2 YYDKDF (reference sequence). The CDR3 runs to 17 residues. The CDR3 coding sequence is TGTGCCACCAGCGCGCAGTACCCGACAGGGCGAGCCGAAAAACTGTTTTTT. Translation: CATSAQYPTGRAEKLFF.

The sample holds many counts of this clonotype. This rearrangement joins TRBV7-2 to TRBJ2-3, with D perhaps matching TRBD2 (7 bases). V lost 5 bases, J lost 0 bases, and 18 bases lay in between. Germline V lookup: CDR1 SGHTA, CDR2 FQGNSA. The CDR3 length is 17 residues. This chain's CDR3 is CASSPRRGGPSTDTQYF. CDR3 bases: TGTGCCAGCAGCCCCCGGAGGGGGGGGCCGAGCACAGATACGCAGTATTTT.

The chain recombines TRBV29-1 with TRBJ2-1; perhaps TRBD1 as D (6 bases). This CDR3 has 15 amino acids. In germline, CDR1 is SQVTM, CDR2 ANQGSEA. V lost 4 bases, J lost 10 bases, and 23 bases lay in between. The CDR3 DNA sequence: TGCAGCGTTGTGGACAGCACGAAAGATAGTACCGAGCAGTTCTTC. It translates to CSVVDSTKDSTEQFF.

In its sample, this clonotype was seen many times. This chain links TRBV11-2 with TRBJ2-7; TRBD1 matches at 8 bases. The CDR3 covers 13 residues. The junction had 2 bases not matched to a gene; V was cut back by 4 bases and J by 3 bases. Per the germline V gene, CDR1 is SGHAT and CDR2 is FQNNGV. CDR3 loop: CASSSDRGYEQYF. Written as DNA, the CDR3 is TGTGCCAGCAGCTCAGACAGGGGCTACGAGCAGTACTTC.